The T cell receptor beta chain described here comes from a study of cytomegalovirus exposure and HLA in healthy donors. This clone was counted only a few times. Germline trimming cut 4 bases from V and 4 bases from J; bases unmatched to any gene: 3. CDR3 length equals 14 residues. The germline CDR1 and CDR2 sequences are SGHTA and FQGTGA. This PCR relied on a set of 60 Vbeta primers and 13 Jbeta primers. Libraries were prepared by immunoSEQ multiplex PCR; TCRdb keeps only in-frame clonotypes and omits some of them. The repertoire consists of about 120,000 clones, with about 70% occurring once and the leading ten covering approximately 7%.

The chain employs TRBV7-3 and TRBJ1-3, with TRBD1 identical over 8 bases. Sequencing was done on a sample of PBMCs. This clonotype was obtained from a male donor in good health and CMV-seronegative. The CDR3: CASSSGQGGNTIYF. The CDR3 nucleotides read TGTGCCAGCAGCTCCGGACAGGGAGGAAACACCATATATTTT.